These 27 T cell receptor beta chains were all obtained from the same sample, sequenced in a study of T cell responses to AZD1222 COVID-19 vaccine. Produced via immunoSEQ multiplex PCR; TCRdb's table is partial and in-frame only. The table has about 120,000 clones, just over 85% seen once. Sequenced here: peripheral blood, sampled on day 0 of AZD1222 vaccination. Receptors originate from an adult in good health.

The genes are TRBV27 and TRBJ1-4; D is possibly TRBD1 (6 bases). Germline lookup yields CDR1 MNHEY and CDR2 SMNVEV (reference sequence). This CDR3 comprises 15 residues. Trimming pared 5 bases from V and 5 bases from J, leaving 15 bases between. The CDR3 loop is CASSPLGGANEKLFF. The CDR3 DNA reads as TGTGCCAGCAGTCCTCTGGGGGGGGCGAATGAAAAACTGTTTTTT.

The chain couples TRBV30 to TRBJ2-7; D perhaps matches TRBD1 (5 bases). V lost 2 bases and J 1 base, leaving 9 bases between the germline ends. CDR1 GTSNPN and CDR2 SVGIG come from the germline V gene (reference sequence). This CDR3 is 13 amino acids long. The CDR3 loop is CAWSLDISYEQYF. In DNA, the CDR3 is TGTGCCTGGAGTTTGGACATATCCTACGAGCAGTACTTC. The variable domain in full, completed from reference TRBV30 and TRBJ2-7, reads SQTIHQWPATLVQPVGSPLSLECTVEGTSNPNLYWYRQAAGRGLQLLFYSVGIGQISSEVPQNLSASRPQDRQFILSSKKLLLSDSGFYLCAWSLDISYEQYFGPGTRLTVT.

The V gene is TRBV9, the J gene TRBJ2-1, with D tentatively TRBD2 (6 bases). The CDR3 is made up of 15 amino acids. Germline V gene sequence: CDR1 SGDLS, CDR2 YYNGEE. Trimming removed 0 bases from V and 5 bases from J, with 12 bases in between. The CDR3 coding sequence is TGTGCCAGCAGCGTAGATCAGGGAGGCGACAATGAGCAGTTCTTC. Translation: CASSVDQGGDNEQFF.

This chain connects TRBV28 to TRBJ1-6; unclear D gene. This CDR3 is 13 amino acids long. Germline V gene sequence: CDR1 MDHEN, CDR2 SYDVKM. The V end was cut by 4 bases, the J end by 9 bases, with 10 bases between. The CDR3 spells CASSSGRSSPLHF. The CDR3 bases are TGTGCCAGCAGTTCGGGTCGTAGTTCACCCCTCCACTTT.

The V and J genes are TRBV5-4 and TRBJ2-7; maybe TRBD2 (6 bases). The CDR3 is 12 residues long. V was shortened by 4 bases and J by 3 bases, with 8 bases between the two germline ends. Germline CDR1 and CDR2: SGHNT and YYREEE (reference sequence). In DNA, the CDR3 is TGTGCCAGCAGCGGGACTGGCTACGAGCAGTACTTC. It specifies CASSGTGYEQYF.

This clone was counted a single time. J is TRBJ1-2 and V is TRBV7-9; possibly TRBD1 for D (6 bases). Germline V gene data show CDR1 as SEHNR and CDR2 as FQNEAQ (reference sequence). The length of the CDR3 is 12 residues. V gave up 6 bases and J gave up 3 bases, with 8 bases separating them. Here the CDR3 reads CASSRGDYGYTF. For the CDR3, the DNA is TGTGCCAGCAGTAGGGGGGACTATGGCTACACCTTC.

The chain uses TRBV24-1 and TRBJ2-2; 7 bases are a match to TRBD1. The CDR3 extends over 17 amino acids. Germline trimming cut 4 bases from V and 5 bases from J; bases unmatched to any gene: 12. Germline V gene sequence: CDR1 KGHDR, CDR2 SFDVKD. The CDR3 is CATSDPGTVGFTGELFF. The CDR3 region has the DNA TGTGCCACCAGTGACCCCGGGACAGTCGGATTTACCGGGGAGCTGTTTTTT.

The count of this clone is one. The chain employs TRBV5-1 and TRBJ2-7, with D hard to call. Germline V gene lookup returns CDR1 SGHRS and CDR2 YFSETQ. Trimming left V 0 bases short and J 0 bases short, with 10 bases between. This CDR3 comprises 15 residues. Here the CDR3 reads CASSLVRASSYEQYF. The CDR3 coding sequence is TGCGCCAGCAGCTTGGTTCGAGCTAGCTCCTACGAGCAGTACTTC.

The rearrangement uses TRBV5-4 and TRBJ1-5, with 8 bases aligning to TRBD1. The CDR3 runs to 14 residues. Germline assignment: CDR1 SGHNT and CDR2 YYREEE (reference sequence). The J segment lost 7 bases and the V segment lost 4 bases, leaving 7 bases of the junction unmatched. CDR3 in DNA: TGTGCCAGCAGCACCGGACAGGGTAACCAGCCCCAGCATTTT. It codes for CASSTGQGNQPQHF.

The chain joins TRBV4-1 to TRBJ2-5; tentative D call: TRBD2 (6 bases). The CDR3 runs to 13 residues. Trimming removed 8 bases at V and 3 bases at J, with 13 bases between. CDR1 and CDR2 from the germline V gene are MGHRA and YSYEKL. CDR3 amino acids: CASAHSGKETQYF. In nucleotides, the CDR3 is TGCGCCAGCGCGCATAGCGGTAAAGAGACCCAGTACTTC.

V gene TRBV11-3 combines with J gene TRBJ2-7; 8 positions agree with TRBD2. The CDR3 contains 17 residues. The V gene end was trimmed by 5 bases and the J gene end by 0 bases; junction bases not matched to a gene: 12. Per germline, CDR1 SGHNT and CDR2 YENEEA. The DNA for the CDR3 is TGTGCCAGCAGCCTTATTGGTAAAGCGGGAGTCTCCTACGAGCAGTACTTC. Translated: CASSLIGKAGVSYEQYF.

This chain joins TRBV9 and TRBJ2-3, with TRBD2 identical over 9 bases. Trimming at V came to 5 bases and at J to 0 bases, leaving 13 bases not matched to a gene. The CDR3 is 18 residues long. Germline CDR1 and CDR2: SGDLS and YYNGEE. The CDR3 loop is CASSASGTSRTSTDTQYF. CDR3 coding DNA: TGTGCCAGCAGTGCGTCTGGGACTAGCCGCACTAGCACAGATACGCAGTATTTT.

In this sample, this clone turned up a few times. This chain uses TRBV6-1 with TRBJ1-1; 10 nucleotides match TRBD1. The CDR3 sequence is 16 residues long. Germline assignment: CDR1 MNHNS and CDR2 SASEGT. V gave up 3 bases and J gave up 5 bases; unmatched junction bases: 9. Here the CDR3 DNA reads TGTGCCAGCAGTGAGAGCGGGGACAGGGGAGGGACTGAAGCTTTCTTT. Translated: CASSESGDRGGTEAFF.

J is TRBJ1-1 and V is TRBV12-3 or TRBV12-4; D possibly corresponds to TRBD1 (6 bases). Trimming stripped 6 bases from V and 1 base from J, with 9 bases between. The CDR3 has 13 amino acids. The CDR3: CASRGGGNTEAFF. As DNA, the CDR3 is TGTGCCAGCAGAGGGGGAGGGAACACTGAAGCTTTCTTT.

V is TRBV3-1 (or the pseudogene TRBV3-2) and J is TRBJ2-5, with D tentatively TRBD2 (5 bases). In germline, CDR1 is LGHDT, CDR2 YNNKEL (reference sequence). The CDR3 runs 16 residues. The ends were cut back, 1 base at V and 1 base at J, with 13 bases in the middle. CDR3 protein: CASSQVGTAAQETQYF. DNA of the CDR3: TGTGCCAGCAGCCAAGTTGGCACAGCGGCCCAAGAGACCCAGTACTTC.

The chain uses TRBV5-4 and TRBJ2-7; TRBD1 aligns across 10 bases. Trimming took 3 bases from V and 6 from J; bases not matched to a gene: 9. Germline V gene lookup returns CDR1 SGHNT and CDR2 YYREEE (reference sequence). The CDR3 is 15 residues long. CDR3 amino acids: CASSSYRTGGGEQYF. DNA of the CDR3: TGTGCCAGCAGCTCTTACCGGACAGGGGGAGGCGAGCAGTACTTC.

CDR3 protein: CAWSVGSGYTF. CDR3 DNA: TGTGCCTGGAGTGTGGGTTCCGGCTACACCTTC. The rearrangement uses TRBV30 and TRBJ1-2; no clear D. The CDR3 runs 11 residues. The V end was cut by 0 bases, the J end by 8 bases, with 7 bases between. CDR1 is GTSNPN and CDR2 is SVGIG in the germline V gene (reference sequence).

V is TRBV7-9 and J is TRBJ2-7; weak D call: TRBD1 (6 bases). Germline V CDR1 and CDR2: SEHNR, FQNEAQ (reference sequence). The CDR3 runs to 16 residues. The ends were cut back, 0 bases at V and 1 base at J, with 13 bases in the middle. The CDR3 reads CASSLAAGERSYEQYF. The CDR3 DNA is TGTGCCAGCAGCTTAGCGGCAGGGGAGAGATCCTACGAGCAGTACTTC. Combining the CDR3 with reference TRBV7-9 and TRBJ2-7 gives the whole variable domain DTGVSQNPRHKITKRGQNVTFRCDPISEHNRLYWYRQTLGQGPEFLTYFQNEAQLEKSRLLSDRFSAERPKGSFSTLEIQRTEQGDSAMYLCASSLAAGERSYEQYFGPGTRLTVT.

The chain employs TRBV5-1 and TRBJ1-2; D call uncertain. In germline, CDR1 is SGHRS, CDR2 YFSETQ. This CDR3 contains 15 residues. Trimming pared 5 bases from V and 3 bases from J, leaving 17 bases between. CDR3 region: CASRINRGGDYGYTF. The CDR3, as DNA: TGCGCCAGCAGAATCAACCGCGGCGGGGACTATGGCTACACCTTC.

CDR3 coding DNA: TGCGCCAGCAGCTTGGCTCAGGGAGATCAGCCCCAGCATTTT. Amino acid sequence: CASSLAQGDQPQHF. This chain uses TRBV5-1 with TRBJ1-5; D perhaps matches TRBD1 (5 bases). CDR3 length equals 14 residues. V was clipped by 0 bases and J by 5 bases, with 9 bases between them. Looked up from germline, CDR1 is SGHRS and CDR2 is YFSETQ.

V usage is TRBV7-2 and J usage is TRBJ2-7; D ambiguous. The CDR3 covers 14 residues. Trimming shortened V by 1 base and J by 5 bases, and 12 bases separated the two germline ends. Germline V gene data show CDR1 as SGHTA and CDR2 as FQGNSA. Here the CDR3 DNA reads TGTGCCAGCAGCTTAGGGCAGCTCCACGACGAGCAGTACTTC. This gives the protein CASSLGQLHDEQYF.

In DNA form, the CDR3 reads TGCGCCAGGATGGACAGGGGGTCGGAGACCCAGTACTTC. Translating it yields CARMDRGSETQYF. This chain connects TRBV4-1 to TRBJ2-5, with 10 bases aligning to TRBD1. CDR3 size: 13 residues. Trimming at V came to 9 bases and at J to 5 bases, leaving 6 bases not matched to a gene. Germline V gives CDR1 MGHRA, CDR2 YSYEKL.

V is TRBV9 and J is TRBJ1-1; D may be TRBD1 (5 bases). Germline values: CDR1 SGDLS, CDR2 YYNGEE. V was pared by 3 bases and J by 10 bases, with 19 bases between. This CDR3 has 14 residues. Here the CDR3 DNA reads TGTGCCAGCAGCGGAGGGGTCGGGGACCCAGGAGCTTTCTTT. This gives the protein CASSGGVGDPGAFF.

The V call is TRBV6-5, the J call TRBJ2-7, with TRBD2 as a possible D gene (6 bases). Germline assignment: CDR1 MNHEY and CDR2 SVGAGI. Trimming stripped 5 bases from V and 2 bases from J, with 13 bases between. The CDR3 runs to 14 residues. CDR3 amino acids: CASSKRTGAYEQYF. DNA of the CDR3: TGTGCCAGCAGTAAGAGGACGGGAGCCTACGAGCAGTACTTC.

This chain connects TRBV19 to TRBJ2-7; a possible D gene is TRBD1 (6 bases). CDR3 size: 13 residues. Germline V gene lookup returns CDR1 LNHDA and CDR2 SQIVND (reference sequence). Trimming took 8 bases from V and 3 from J, leaving 14 bases between them. The CDR3 region has the DNA TGTGCCAGTCATGACTCAGGGGACTACGAGCAGTACTTC. It specifies CASHDSGDYEQYF.

V is TRBV20-1 and J is TRBJ1-1, with a possible D match to TRBD1 (5 bases). The germline V and J ends were trimmed by 3 bases and 3 bases, with 14 bases remaining between them. Germline V lookup: CDR1 DFQATT, CDR2 SNEGSKA (reference sequence). The CDR3 consists of 14 residues. In DNA form, the CDR3 reads TGCAGTGCTAGTAGGGGAATGAGGGACACTGAAGCTTTCTTT. It encodes CSASRGMRDTEAFF.

The J gene is TRBJ2-7, the V gene TRBV7-9, with 7 nucleotides matching TRBD1. V shed 2 bases, J shed 1 base, and the junction held 8 bases outside the gene matches. The CDR3 length is 16 residues. Germline lookup yields CDR1 SEHNR and CDR2 FQNEAQ (reference sequence). CDR3 DNA: TGTGCCAGCAGCTTAAGTGGGGGACAGCCATCCTACGAGCAGTACTTC. Protein product: CASSLSGGQPSYEQYF.